Listed below are T cell receptor beta chains from one sample, sequenced in a study of T cell changes during pregnancy in multiple sclerosis. Libraries were prepared by immunoSEQ multiplex PCR; TCRdb keeps only in-frame clonotypes and omits some of them. The data show tens of thousands of clones, around 94% seen once. Sequenced: peripheral blood. These receptors all stem from a female donor with multiple sclerosis, enrolled in a pregnancy study. Both conserved end residues are part of each CDR3. A D gene is named only where the DNA matches it firmly. Some rows have no size entry. The others give once, few or many, or a class for an expanded clone.

CDR3 protein	CDR3 DNA	D gene	V gene	J gene	clone size
CASSIIGGQVNTEAFF	TGTGCCAGTAGTATCATAGGGGGACAGGTTAACACTGAAGCTTTCTTT	TRBD1	TRBV19	TRBJ1-1	NA
CASSLAQNSYNEQFF	TGCGCCAGCAGCTTGGCCCAGAACTCCTACAATGAGCAGTTCTTC	NA	TRBV5-1	TRBJ2-1	NA
CASSLDRVTGELFF	TGCGCCAGCAGTCTGGACAGGGTAACCGGGGAGCTGTTTTTT	TRBD1	TRBV10-1	TRBJ2-2	NA
CASRSGQVLSNQPQHF	TGTGCCAGCAGATCCGGACAGGTTCTTAGCAATCAGCCCCAGCATTTT	TRBD1	TRBV28	TRBJ1-5	NA
CAWSVGSSDKCYF	TGTGCCTGGAGTGTAGGGTCTAGCGATAAATGTTACTTC	NA	TRBV30	TRBJ2-7	NA
CASRGMDYGYTF	TGTGCCAGCAGAGGGATGGACTATGGCTACACCTTC	NA	TRBV6-1	TRBJ1-2	NA
CASSLKRGEETQYF	TGCGCCAGCAGCCTTAAGAGGGGGGAAGAGACCCAGTACTTC	NA	TRBV4-1	TRBJ2-5	NA
CASSPSGAVSYNEQFF	TGTGCCAGCAGCCCCTCCGGGGCAGTGTCCTACAATGAGCAGTTCTTC	NA	TRBV9	TRBJ2-1	few
CATLRDPLSGNTIYF	TGTGCCACTCTCAGGGATCCCCTCTCTGGAAACACCATATATTTT	NA	TRBV10-3	TRBJ1-3	NA
CASSGQGAFGELFF	TGCGCCAGCAGTGGACAGGGGGCTTTCGGGGAGCTGTTTTTT	TRBD1	TRBV10-2	TRBJ2-2	NA
CASSLRDLTDTQYF	TGTGCCAGCAGCCTCCGGGACTTAACAGATACGCAGTATTTT	NA	TRBV13	TRBJ2-3	NA
CASSLSLQGAQETQYF	TGTGCCAGCAGCTTAAGTCTACAGGGGGCCCAAGAGACCCAGTACTTC	TRBD1	TRBV7-2	TRBJ2-5	NA
CATSREGGPFEQYF	TGTGCCACCAGCCGGGAGGGGGGCCCCTTCGAGCAGTACTTC	TRBD2	TRBV15	TRBJ2-7	once
CASRPTETGLQPQHF	TGTGCCAGCAGGCCTACAGAAACGGGACTCCAGCCCCAGCATTTT	NA	TRBV2	TRBJ1-5	NA
CASSPRGAGKVAYEQYF	TGTGCCAGCAGCCCGCGGGGGGCGGGAAAGGTGGCCTACGAGCAGTACTTC	TRBD2	TRBV5-4	TRBJ2-7	NA
CASSLFRTKSNTEAFF	TGTGCCAGCAGTTTATTTAGGACAAAATCGAACACTGAAGCTTTCTTT	NA	TRBV27	TRBJ1-1	NA
CASSEMRQTQYF	TGTGCCAGCAGTGAAATGCGCCAGACCCAGTACTTC	NA	TRBV6-1	TRBJ2-5	NA
CASSQPGQVSYEQYF	TGCGCCAGCAGCCAGCCGGGACAGGTCTCCTACGAGCAGTACTTC	TRBD1	TRBV4-1	TRBJ2-7	NA
CASSLGTQRTYEQYF	TGTGCCAGCAGCTTAGGGACCCAGCGCACCTACGAGCAGTACTTC	NA	TRBV7-2	TRBJ2-7	NA
CASSFSGTPEGTQYF	TGTGCCAGCAGCTTCAGCGGGACTCCCGAGGGGACCCAGTACTTC	TRBD2	TRBV7-9	TRBJ2-5	NA
CASSLGVYEQYF	TGTGCCAGCAGCTTAGGGGTTTACGAGCAGTACTTC	NA	TRBV7-9	TRBJ2-7	NA
CASSLALAGGSLNEQFF	TGCGCCAGCAGCTTGGCTCTAGCGGGAGGGAGTTTAAATGAGCAGTTCTTC	TRBD2	TRBV5-1	TRBJ2-1	NA
CASSPNARANTGELFF	TGTGCCAGCAGTCCCAACGCGCGGGCGAACACCGGGGAGCTGTTTTTT	NA	TRBV7-3	TRBJ2-2	NA
CASSVDRADTEAFF	TGTGCCAGCAGTGTGGACAGGGCCGATACTGAAGCTTTCTTT	TRBD1	TRBV6-5	TRBJ1-1	NA
CASSYLGGGYEAFF	TGTGCCAGCAGTTACCTAGGGGGAGGATATGAAGCTTTCTTT	NA	TRBV6-6	TRBJ1-1	NA
CASSLDGSSYNEQFF	TGCGCCAGCAGCTTGGACGGAAGCTCCTACAATGAGCAGTTCTTC	NA	TRBV5-1	TRBJ2-1	NA
CASSQDPVTNEKLFF	TGCGCCAGCAGCCAAGACCCCGTAACTAATGAAAAACTGTTTTTT	NA	TRBV4-1	TRBJ1-4	NA